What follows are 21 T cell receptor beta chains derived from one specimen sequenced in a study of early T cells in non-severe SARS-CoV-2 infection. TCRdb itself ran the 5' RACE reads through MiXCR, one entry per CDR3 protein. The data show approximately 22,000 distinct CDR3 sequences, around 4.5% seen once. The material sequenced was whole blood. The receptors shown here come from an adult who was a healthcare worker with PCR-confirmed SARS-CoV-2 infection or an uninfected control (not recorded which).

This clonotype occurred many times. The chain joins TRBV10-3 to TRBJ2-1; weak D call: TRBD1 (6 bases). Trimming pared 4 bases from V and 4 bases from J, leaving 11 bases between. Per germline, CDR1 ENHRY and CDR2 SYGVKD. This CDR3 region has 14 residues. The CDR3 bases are TGTGCCATCAGTGTACGGGACACGTACAATGAGCAGTTCTTC. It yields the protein CAISVRDTYNEQFF.

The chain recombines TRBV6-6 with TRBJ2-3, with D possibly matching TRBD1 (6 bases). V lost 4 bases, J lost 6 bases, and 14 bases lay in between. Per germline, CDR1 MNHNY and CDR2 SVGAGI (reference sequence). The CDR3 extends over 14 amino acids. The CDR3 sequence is CASSLQGLGDTQYF. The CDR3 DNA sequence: TGTGCCAGCAGTTTACAGGGCCTCGGGGATACGCAGTATTTT.

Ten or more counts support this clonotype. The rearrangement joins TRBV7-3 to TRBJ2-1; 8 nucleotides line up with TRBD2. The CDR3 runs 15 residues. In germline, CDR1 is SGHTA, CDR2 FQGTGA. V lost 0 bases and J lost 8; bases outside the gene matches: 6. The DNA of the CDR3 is TGTGCCAGCAGCTTAACCGGGACTAGTTTCGATGAGCAGTTCTTC. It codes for CASSLTGTSFDEQFF.

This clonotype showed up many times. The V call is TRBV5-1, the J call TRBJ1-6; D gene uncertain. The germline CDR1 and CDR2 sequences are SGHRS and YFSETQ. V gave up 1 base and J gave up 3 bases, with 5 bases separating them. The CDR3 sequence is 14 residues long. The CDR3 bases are TGCGCCAGCAGCTTGACGGACTATAATTCACCCCTCCACTTT. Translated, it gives CASSLTDYNSPLHF.

CDR3 nucleotide sequence: TGTGCCACCAGTGATCCCCACCGGCAGGCGGATACGCAGTATTTT. Protein sequence: CATSDPHRQADTQYF. The rearrangement uses TRBV24-1 and TRBJ2-3; unclear D gene. From germline, CDR1 is KGHDR and CDR2 SFDVKD. The germline V and J ends were trimmed by 3 bases and 6 bases, with 15 bases remaining between them. The CDR3 is 15 amino acids.

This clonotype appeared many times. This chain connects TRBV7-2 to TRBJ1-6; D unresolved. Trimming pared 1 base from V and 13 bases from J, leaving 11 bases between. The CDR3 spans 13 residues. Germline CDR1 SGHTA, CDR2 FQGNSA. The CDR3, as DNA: TGTGCCAGCAGCTTAGAGGACCGCCGGCCCCTCCACTTT. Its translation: CASSLEDRRPLHF.

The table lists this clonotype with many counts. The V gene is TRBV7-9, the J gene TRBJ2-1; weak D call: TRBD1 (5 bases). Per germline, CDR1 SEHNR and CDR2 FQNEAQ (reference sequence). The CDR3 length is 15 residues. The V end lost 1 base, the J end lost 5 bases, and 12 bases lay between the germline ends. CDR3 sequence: CASSLGSGLNNEQFF. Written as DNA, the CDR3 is TGTGCCAGCAGCTTAGGTTCAGGGTTGAACAATGAGCAGTTCTTC.

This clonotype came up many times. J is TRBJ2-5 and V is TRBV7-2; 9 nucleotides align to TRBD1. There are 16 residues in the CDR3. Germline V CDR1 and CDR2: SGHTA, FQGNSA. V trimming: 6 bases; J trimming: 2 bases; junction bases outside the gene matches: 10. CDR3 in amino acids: CASRHHAGQGQETQYF. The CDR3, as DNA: TGTGCCAGCAGACATCATGCTGGACAGGGGCAAGAGACCCAGTACTTC.

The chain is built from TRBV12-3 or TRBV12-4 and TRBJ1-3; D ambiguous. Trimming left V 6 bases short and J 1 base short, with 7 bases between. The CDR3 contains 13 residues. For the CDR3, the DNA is TGTGCCAGCAGGATACCATCTGGAAACACCATATATTTT. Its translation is CASRIPSGNTIYF.

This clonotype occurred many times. Here the CDR3 DNA reads TGTGCCAGCACCTCTGGAGGGTTTGGGACTGAAGCTTTCTTT. Its protein is CASTSGGFGTEAFF. The chain carries TRBV6-5 and TRBJ1-1; D gene ambiguous. V shed 7 bases and J shed 5 bases, with 17 bases lying between them. This CDR3 spans 14 amino acids. From germline, CDR1 is MNHEY and CDR2 SVGAGI.

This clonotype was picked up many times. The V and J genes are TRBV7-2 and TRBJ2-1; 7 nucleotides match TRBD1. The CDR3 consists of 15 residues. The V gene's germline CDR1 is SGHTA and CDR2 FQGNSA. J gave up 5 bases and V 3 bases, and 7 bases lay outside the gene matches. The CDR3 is CASSFRTGIHNEQFF. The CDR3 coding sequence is TGTGCCAGCAGCTTCAGGACAGGAATTCACAATGAGCAGTTCTTC.

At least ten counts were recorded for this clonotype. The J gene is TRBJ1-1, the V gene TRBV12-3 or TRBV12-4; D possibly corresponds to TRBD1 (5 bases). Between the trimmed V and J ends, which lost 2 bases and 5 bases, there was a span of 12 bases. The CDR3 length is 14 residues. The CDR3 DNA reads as TGTGCCAGCAGTTTAAGCCAGGGTGGGACTGAAGCTTTCTTT. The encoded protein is CASSLSQGGTEAFF.

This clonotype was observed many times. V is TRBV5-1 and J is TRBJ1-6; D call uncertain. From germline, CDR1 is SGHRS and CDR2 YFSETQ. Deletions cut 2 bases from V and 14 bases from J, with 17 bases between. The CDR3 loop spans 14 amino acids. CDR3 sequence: CASSFRQTSGSLHF. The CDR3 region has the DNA TGCGCCAGCAGCTTTCGGCAGACCTCTGGGTCCCTCCACTTT.

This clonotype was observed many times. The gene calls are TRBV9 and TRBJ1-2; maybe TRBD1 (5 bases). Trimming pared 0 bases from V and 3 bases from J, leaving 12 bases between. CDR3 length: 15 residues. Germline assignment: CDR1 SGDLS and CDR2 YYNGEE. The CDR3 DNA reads TGTGCCAGCAGCGTAGAGGCAGGGCTCGACTATGGCTACACCTTC. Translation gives CASSVEAGLDYGYTF. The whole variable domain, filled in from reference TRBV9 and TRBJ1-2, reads DSGVTQTPKHLITATGQRVTLRCSPRSGDLSVYWYQQSLDQGLQFLIQYYNGEERAKGNILERFSAQQFPDLHSELNLSSLELGDSALYFCASSVEAGLDYGYTFGSGTRLTVV.

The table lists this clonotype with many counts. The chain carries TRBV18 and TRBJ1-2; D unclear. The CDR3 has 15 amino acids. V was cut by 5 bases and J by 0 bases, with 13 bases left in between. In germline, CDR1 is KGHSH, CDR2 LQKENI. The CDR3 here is CASSGRDGPNYGYTF. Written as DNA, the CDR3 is TGTGCCAGCTCAGGCCGAGACGGACCTAACTATGGCTACACCTTC.

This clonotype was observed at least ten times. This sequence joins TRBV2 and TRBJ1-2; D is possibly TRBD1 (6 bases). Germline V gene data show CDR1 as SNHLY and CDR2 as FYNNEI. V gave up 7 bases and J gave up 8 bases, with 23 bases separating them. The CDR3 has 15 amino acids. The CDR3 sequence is CASKREQGMLAGYTF. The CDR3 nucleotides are TGTGCCAGCAAAAGGGAGCAGGGGATGCTGGCCGGCTACACCTTC. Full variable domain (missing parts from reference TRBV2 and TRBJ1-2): EPEVTQTPSHQVTQMGQEVILRCVPISNHLYFYWYRQILGQKVEFLVSFYNNEISEKSEIFDDQFSVERPDGSNFTLKIRSTKLEDSAMYFCASKREQGMLAGYTFGSGTRLTVV.

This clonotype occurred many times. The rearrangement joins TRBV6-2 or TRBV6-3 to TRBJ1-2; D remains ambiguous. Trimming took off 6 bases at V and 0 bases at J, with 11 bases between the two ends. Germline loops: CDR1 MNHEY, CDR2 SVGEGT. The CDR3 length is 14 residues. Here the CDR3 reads CASRIDGSNYGYTF. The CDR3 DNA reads TGTGCCAGCAGGATCGACGGATCTAACTATGGCTACACCTTC.

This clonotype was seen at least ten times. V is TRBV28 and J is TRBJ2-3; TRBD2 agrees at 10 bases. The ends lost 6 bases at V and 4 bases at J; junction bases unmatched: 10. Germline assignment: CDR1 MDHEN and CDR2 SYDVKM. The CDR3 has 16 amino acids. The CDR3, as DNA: TGTGCCAGCAGCCTTCCGACTAGCGGGTTGGCAGATACGCAGTATTTT. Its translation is CASSLPTSGLADTQYF.

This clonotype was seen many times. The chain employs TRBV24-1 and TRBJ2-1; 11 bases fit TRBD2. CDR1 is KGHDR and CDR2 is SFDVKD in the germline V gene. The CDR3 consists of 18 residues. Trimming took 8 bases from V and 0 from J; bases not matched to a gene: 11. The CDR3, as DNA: TGTGCCACCAAGTCCCCTAGCGGGAGGATCTTCTCCTACAATGAGCAGTTCTTC. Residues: CATKSPSGRIFSYNEQFF.

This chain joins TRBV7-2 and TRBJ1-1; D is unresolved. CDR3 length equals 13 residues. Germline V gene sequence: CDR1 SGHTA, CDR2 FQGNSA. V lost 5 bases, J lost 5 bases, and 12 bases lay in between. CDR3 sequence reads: CASSPRQRTEAFF. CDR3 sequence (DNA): TGTGCCAGCAGCCCCCGCCAGCGGACTGAAGCTTTCTTT.

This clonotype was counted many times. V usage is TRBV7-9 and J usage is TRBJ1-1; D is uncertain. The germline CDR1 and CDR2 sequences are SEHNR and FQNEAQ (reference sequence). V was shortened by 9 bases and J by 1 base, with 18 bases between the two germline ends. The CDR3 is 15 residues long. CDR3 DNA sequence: TGTGCCAGTAACATTGAACAGACCAAGAACACTGAAGCTTTCTTT. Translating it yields CASNIEQTKNTEAFF.